These T cell receptor beta chains were read from a single sample in a study of blood T cell repertoires in COVID-19. Profiled with immunoSEQ multiplex PCR; TCRdb holds only in-frame clones, not every one. Found here are around 200,000 clones, roughly 78% of them singletons; the top ten hold 2.8%. The sample was peripheral blood. These receptors were obtained from a woman of 80 years or more with active or convalescent COVID-19. Each CDR3 is given with its conserved first and last residue. The D gene is left open where the match is weak. Not every row has a clone size; where given, it reads once, few, many or a size class.

clone size: NA
V gene: TRBV1
D gene: NA
J gene: TRBJ1-4
CDR3 protein: CTSPQDGGELFF
CDR3 DNA: TGCACCAGCCCTCAGGACGGCGGGGAACTGTTTTTT

clone size: NA
V gene: TRBV5-6
D gene: TRBD1
J gene: TRBJ1-5
CDR3 protein: CASRQSGTGHNQPQHF
CDR3 DNA: TGTGCCAGCAGGCAGTCCGGGACAGGGCACAATCAGCCCCAGCATTTT

clone size: NA
V gene: TRBV7-8
D gene: NA
J gene: TRBJ1-1
CDR3 protein: CASSYKRDKTTEAFF
CDR3 DNA: TGTGCCAGCAGCTACAAACGGGACAAGACGACTGAAGCTTTCTTT

clone size: once
V gene: TRBV2
D gene: NA
J gene: TRBJ2-3
CDR3 protein: CASSQAQTVRASTDTQYF
CDR3 DNA: TGTGCCAGCAGTCAAGCCCAGACGGTGAGGGCGAGCACAGATACGCAGTATTTT

clone size: NA
V gene: TRBV4-1
D gene: NA
J gene: TRBJ1-6
CDR3 protein: CASSQAPESPLHF
CDR3 DNA: TGCGCCAGCAGCCAAGCGCCGGAGTCACCCCTCCACTTT

clone size: NA
V gene: TRBV5-1
D gene: NA
J gene: TRBJ1-1
CDR3 protein: CASSPAAGAFGTEAFF
CDR3 DNA: TGCGCCAGCAGCCCAGCCGCGGGGGCGTTCGGAACTGAAGCTTTCTTT

clone size: NA
V gene: TRBV30
D gene: NA
J gene: TRBJ2-5
CDR3 protein: CAWSVGGKQETQYF
CDR3 DNA: TGTGCCTGGAGTGTCGGCGGAAAGCAAGAGACCCAGTACTTC

clone size: once
V gene: TRBV7-2
D gene: TRBD2
J gene: TRBJ2-2
CDR3 protein: CASSLSRLAGGLTGELFF
CDR3 DNA: TGTGCCAGCAGCTTATCTAGACTAGCGGGGGGGCTAACCGGGGAGCTGTTTTTT

clone size: NA
V gene: TRBV4-2
D gene: NA
J gene: TRBJ2-2
CDR3 protein: CASSQPGKAGELFF
CDR3 DNA: TGTGCCAGCAGCCAGCCGGGAAAAGCCGGGGAGCTGTTTTTT

clone size: NA
V gene: TRBV6-1
D gene: NA
J gene: TRBJ1-1
CDR3 protein: CASSDSAGASRTEAFF
CDR3 DNA: TGTGCCAGCAGTGATTCGGCAGGGGCGAGTCGAACTGAAGCTTTCTTT

clone size: NA
V gene: TRBV7-2
D gene: TRBD1
J gene: TRBJ2-4
CDR3 protein: CASSKTGTGLIQYF
CDR3 DNA: TGTGCCAGCAGCAAAACCGGGACAGGGCTCATTCAGTACTTC

clone size: few
V gene: TRBV28
D gene: TRBD1
J gene: TRBJ1-1
CDR3 protein: CASRKGQGTVGTEAFF
CDR3 DNA: TGTGCCAGCAGAAAGGGACAGGGAACAGTGGGCACTGAAGCTTTCTTT

clone size: NA
V gene: TRBV7-6
D gene: NA
J gene: TRBJ1-2
CDR3 protein: CASSPRGLTYGYTF
CDR3 DNA: TGTGCCAGCAGCCCGAGAGGGCTTACCTATGGCTACACCTTC

clone size: NA
V gene: TRBV7-3
D gene: NA
J gene: TRBJ1-2
CDR3 protein: CASSPDRNYGYTF
CDR3 DNA: TGTGCCAGCAGCCCCGACAGGAACTATGGCTACACCTTC

clone size: NA
V gene: TRBV27
D gene: NA
J gene: TRBJ1-1
CDR3 protein: CASSLKGQNTEAFF
CDR3 DNA: TGTGCCAGCAGTTTAAAGGGACAGAACACTGAAGCTTTCTTT

clone size: NA
V gene: TRBV5-4
D gene: NA
J gene: TRBJ2-7
CDR3 protein: CASSLRDSSREQYF
CDR3 DNA: TGTGCCAGCAGCTTGAGGGACTCCTCGCGCGAGCAGTACTTC

clone size: NA
V gene: TRBV19
D gene: NA
J gene: TRBJ1-5
CDR3 protein: CASSLGGTLSNQPQHF
CDR3 DNA: TGTGCCAGTAGTCTGGGGGGGACTCTTAGCAATCAGCCCCAGCATTTT

clone size: NA
V gene: TRBV20-1
D gene: NA
J gene: TRBJ2-1
CDR3 protein: CSASVLGGDNEQFF
CDR3 DNA: TGCAGTGCTAGTGTCTTGGGCGGGGACAATGAGCAGTTCTTC

clone size: NA
V gene: TRBV5-1
D gene: TRBD1
J gene: TRBJ1-2
CDR3 protein: CASSLDGQGGGYTF
CDR3 DNA: TGCGCCAGCAGCTTGGACGGACAGGGGGGTGGCTACACCTTC

clone size: few
V gene: TRBV11-2
D gene: TRBD1
J gene: TRBJ2-5
CDR3 protein: CASSLDGTGSWETQYF
CDR3 DNA: TGTGCCAGCAGCTTAGATGGGACAGGGTCGTGGGAGACCCAGTACTTC

clone size: NA
V gene: TRBV21-1
D gene: NA
J gene: TRBJ1-2
CDR3 protein: CASTENRGPNYGYTF
CDR3 DNA: TGTGCCAGCACCGAAAACAGGGGGCCCAACTATGGCTACACCTTC

clone size: NA
V gene: TRBV6-5
D gene: NA
J gene: TRBJ2-5
CDR3 protein: CASGDMYQETQYF
CDR3 DNA: TGTGCCAGCGGGGACATGTACCAAGAGACCCAGTACTTC

clone size: NA
V gene: TRBV6-5
D gene: TRBD1
J gene: TRBJ1-2
CDR3 protein: CASSPTGDYGYTF
CDR3 DNA: TGTGCCAGCAGTCCAACAGGGGACTATGGCTACACCTTC

clone size: once
V gene: TRBV10-3
D gene: NA
J gene: TRBJ2-2
CDR3 protein: CAISLTGGLNTGELFF
CDR3 DNA: TGTGCCATCAGCCTGACAGGCGGCCTGAACACCGGGGAGCTGTTTTTT

clone size: NA
V gene: TRBV7-7
D gene: TRBD2
J gene: TRBJ2-2
CDR3 protein: CASSLHSGGEYTGELFF
CDR3 DNA: TGTGCCAGCAGTCTACATAGCGGGGGGGAATACACCGGGGAGCTGTTTTTT

clone size: NA
V gene: TRBV28
D gene: TRBD2
J gene: TRBJ2-1
CDR3 protein: CASSLGGLGEQFF
CDR3 DNA: TGTGCCAGCAGTTTGGGGGGGTTGGGTGAGCAGTTCTTC

clone size: NA
V gene: TRBV5-1
D gene: TRBD1
J gene: TRBJ2-1
CDR3 protein: CASSSGTGGGEQFF
CDR3 DNA: TGCGCCAGCAGCTCCGGGACAGGGGGCGGTGAGCAGTTCTTC